This T cell receptor beta chain was obtained from a study of identical twins. Study-wide results and caveats: Diverse VJ usage suggested most zero-insertion clonotypes were not invariant T cells.

This clonotype was seen many times. No antigen is known for it. Trimming removed 4 bases from V and 1 base from J, with 12 bases in between. The CDR3 extends over 15 amino acids. CDR1 and CDR2 from the germline V gene are SGHRS and YFSETQ. TCRdb analysed the 5' RACE reads with MiXCR anew, one entry per CDR3 protein. The top ten hold over 0.5% of the sample, which has 350,000 to 600,000 distinct CDR3 sequences, approximately 14% seen once. These data are also associated with another study on yellow fever vaccine responses in identical twins.

V gene TRBV5-1 combines with J gene TRBJ2-1, with D maybe TRBD2 (5 bases). The sequence was collected from a woman aged 18-29 years in good health. Sequencing was carried out using CD4+ T cells sorted from blood. The CDR3 DNA sequence: TGCGCCAGCAGCGCGGACTCCCTGTCCTACAATGAGCAGTTCTTC. Protein: CASSADSLSYNEQFF. The whole variable domain, remainder taken from reference TRBV5-1 and TRBJ2-1, is KAGVTQTPRYLIKTRGQQVTLSCSPISGHRSVSWYQQTPGQGLQFLFEYFSETQRNKGNFPGRFSGRQFSNSRSEMNVSTLELGDSALYLCASSADSLSYNEQFFGPGTRLTVL.